The clone carrying this T cell receptor (beta chain) has ten or more counts. Its antigen is not identified. The data originate from a study of neurological immune-mediated disorders. Broader study findings: The multiple sclerosis repertoire cluster was not associated with any clinical or MRI feature. Phylogenetic grouping assigned the repertoires of 18 of 34 multiple sclerosis patients to one related-CDR3 cluster, which constitutes a possible signature.

The starting material, 2 million PBMCs stored at -80 C, gave rise to the unsorted libraries. TCRdb reprocessed the 5' RACE reads with MiXCR, giving one entry per CDR3 protein. The sample has 50,000 or so distinct CDR3 sequences; around 3.3% are singletons. The CDR3 has 15 residues. Germline loops: CDR1 SGHRS, CDR2 YFSETQ. With 4 bases clipped from V and 3 bases from J, the junction kept 9 bases outside the gene matches. The sample comprised PBMCs. This clonotype was obtained from a man aged 40-49 years with multiple sclerosis. The V gene is TRBV5-1, the J gene TRBJ1-2; 7 bases are a match to TRBD1. This chain's CDR3 is CASSPVGGTHYGYTF. The CDR3 DNA reads as TGCGCCAGCAGCCCCGTAGGGGGCACCCACTATGGCTACACCTTC.